The clone carrying this T cell receptor beta chain has only one observation. Other DNA sequences within the sample encode an identical CDR3. This sample is drawn from a study of cytomegalovirus exposure and HLA in healthy donors. The study ran its PCR with 60 Vbeta and 13 Jbeta primers. The table came from immunoSEQ multiplex PCR; TCRdb's copy has only in-frame clones and leaves some out. The table records roughly 200,000 clones, roughly 79% of them present only once. Germline assignment: CDR1 SGHTA and CDR2 FQGTGA. V was cut by 1 base and J by 3 bases, with 7 bases left in between. This CDR3 comprises 13 residues.

The chain carries TRBV7-3 and TRBJ2-7, with D unresolved. The TCR originated in a man aged 25 to 40 in good health and CMV-seronegative. Sequenced: PBMCs. Here the CDR3 DNA reads TGTGCCAGCAGCTTAAATAGAGACTACGAGCAGTACTTC. This gives the protein CASSLNRDYEQYF.